This TCR beta chain comes out of a study of shared T cell receptors in the human thymus. The method was immunoSEQ multiplex PCR; TCRdb's version includes in-frame clones alone and lacks a portion of them. The sample includes about 730,000 clones, around 85% of them seen just once. This CDR3 is built from 14 residues. V trimming: 7 bases; J trimming: 6 bases; junction bases outside the gene matches: 10. Germline CDR1 and CDR2: SNHLY and FYNNEI. These same data were also listed under a study on human thymus T cells. That study adds: The study used thymus tissue resected during corrective heart surgery.

The chain is built from TRBV2 and TRBJ1-1; 8 nucleotides agree with TRBD1. The TCR sequence derives from a girl under two years old with a congenital heart defect. Sequencing was performed on thymocytes. The CDR3 DNA follows: TGTGCCAGCAAGGGGACAGGAGTGAATCCTGAAGCTTTCTTT. The encoded protein is CASKGTGVNPEAFF.